These T cell receptor beta chains were read from a single sample in a study of T cells in Graves' hyperthyroidism and ophthalmopathy. TCRdb ran MiXCR on the multiplex PCR reads and lists one entry per CDR3 protein. The table has over 700,000 distinct CDR3 sequences, over 35% seen once. The specimen was blood. These receptors originate from a woman in her thirties or forties with Graves' hyperthyroidism. Both conserved end residues are part of each CDR3. D genes are given only for firm matches.

TRBJ1-5	TRBV10-3	TRBD1	CAWSGLTGNQPQHF
TRBJ2-7	TRBV12-3/TRBV12-4	TRBD2	CASSYSVLAGVYEQYF
TRBJ2-7	TRBV7-2	TRBD1	CASSLMLGRGWYEQYF
TRBJ1-6	TRBV7-9	-	CASSPTFSFGSNSPLHF
TRBJ2-7	TRBV20-1	-	CSARPHHEQYF
TRBJ1-6	TRBV10-1	-	CASSGGGGSPLHF
TRBJ1-5	TRBV7-9	-	CASSGSLQGGNQPQHF
TRBJ2-5	TRBV20-1	TRBD1	CSARGDSTQTQYF
TRBJ1-2	TRBV29-1	TRBD1	CSVDSDRGGNTF
TRBJ1-1	TRBV12-3/TRBV12-4	-	CASNREGTEAFF
TRBJ2-5	TRBV29-1	TRBD2	CSVEAGGNGETQYF
TRBJ1-1	TRBV10-2	-	CASHGGGTEAFF
TRBJ1-3	TRBV28	-	CASSYDRTDTIYF
TRBJ1-6	TRBV5-1	TRBD1	CASSSGQGVNSPLHF
TRBJ1-1	TRBV11-2	-	CASSLWVDEAFF
TRBJ2-6	TRBV7-8	TRBD1	CASSATGTGVSGANVLTF
TRBJ2-7	TRBV29-1	-	CSGRYLGAVYEQYF
TRBJ1-5	TRBV20-1	-	CSARFSDQPQHF
TRBJ2-2	TRBV7-6	-	CASSFGNTGEPFF
TRBJ2-5	TRBV10-3	TRBD2	CAISAAAGGGIEAQYF
TRBJ1-3	TRBV14	-	CASSQDREAFSSGNTIYF
TRBJ1-3	TRBV2	-	CASKGDPSTSGNTIYF
TRBJ1-2	TRBV19	-	CATEFYGYTF
TRBJ1-4	TRBV6-5	-	CASSPPPGTHNEKLFF
TRBJ2-7	TRBV9	TRBD1	CASSVGPTGELSTYEQYF
TRBJ1-6	TRBV9	-	CAGSLGSSPPHF
TRBJ2-7	TRBV6-5	-	CASRIGVEQYF
TRBJ2-5	TRBV24-1	TRBD1	CATSPRTGVETQYF
TRBJ2-7	TRBV7-2	TRBD2	CASSLGGSGEQYF
TRBJ1-3	TRBV29-1	-	CSVGEMGNTIYF
TRBJ1-1	TRBV9	-	CASSSPGLEAFF
TRBJ2-7	TRBV4-3	TRBD2	CASSQGSGGYEQYF
TRBJ1-4	TRBV7-3	TRBD1	CASSLDGTGLDEKLFF
TRBJ1-5	TRBV20-1	-	CSATLDSYSNQPQHF
TRBJ1-5	TRBV6-5	TRBD1	CASSYSGQGGQPQHF
TRBJ1-2	TRBV2	-	CATRVRATRYGYTF
TRBJ2-7	TRBV7-2	TRBD1	CASSWETGLQYEQYF
TRBJ2-7	TRBV7-9	-	CASSLTYNEQYF